Only one count was recorded for the clone carrying this T cell receptor beta chain. What it binds is not known. The CDR3 is 11 amino acids. Trimming removed 8 bases at V and 4 bases at J, with 6 bases between. The germline V gene has CDR1 MGHDK and CDR2 SYGVNS. These data originate in a study of T cell responses to AZD1222 COVID-19 vaccine. Findings and caveats of the study: Regions 160-218 and 743-854 dominated among vaccine-associated CD4 TCRs spanning spike.

This table comes from immunoSEQ multiplex PCR, and its TCRdb copy is limited to in-frame clones, with some not included. The sample consists of about 150,000 clones, 80% to 90% of them appearing once. This receptor was obtained from an adult who had recovered from COVID-19. The V call is TRBV25-1, the J call TRBJ1-3; D is uncertain. Sequences were derived from peripheral blood, sampled after recovery from COVID-19. CDR3 nucleotide sequence: TGTGCCAGCCACCTAGGAAACACCATATATTTT. It is translated as CASHLGNTIYF.